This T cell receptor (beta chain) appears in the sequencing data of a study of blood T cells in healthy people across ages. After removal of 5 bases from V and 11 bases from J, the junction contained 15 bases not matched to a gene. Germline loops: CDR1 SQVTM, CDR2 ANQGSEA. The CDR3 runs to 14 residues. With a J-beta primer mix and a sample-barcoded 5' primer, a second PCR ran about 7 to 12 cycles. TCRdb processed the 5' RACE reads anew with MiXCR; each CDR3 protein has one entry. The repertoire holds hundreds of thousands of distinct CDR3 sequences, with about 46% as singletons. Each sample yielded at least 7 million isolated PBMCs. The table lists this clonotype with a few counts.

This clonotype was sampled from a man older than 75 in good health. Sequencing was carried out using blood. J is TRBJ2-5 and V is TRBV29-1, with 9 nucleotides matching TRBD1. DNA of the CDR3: TGCAGCGTTCGGAACAGGGGGCCCAACAATGAGCAGTACTTC. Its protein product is CSVRNRGPNNEQYF.